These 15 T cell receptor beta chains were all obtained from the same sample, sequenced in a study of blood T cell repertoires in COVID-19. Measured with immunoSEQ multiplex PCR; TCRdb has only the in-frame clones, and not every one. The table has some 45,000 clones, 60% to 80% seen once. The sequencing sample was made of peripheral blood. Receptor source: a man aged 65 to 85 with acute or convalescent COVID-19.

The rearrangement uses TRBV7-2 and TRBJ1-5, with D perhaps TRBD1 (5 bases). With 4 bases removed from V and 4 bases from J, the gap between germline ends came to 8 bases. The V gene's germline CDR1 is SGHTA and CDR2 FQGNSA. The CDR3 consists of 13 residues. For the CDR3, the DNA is TGTGCCAGCAGCTCACAGGAGAATCAGCCCCAGCATTTT. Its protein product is CASSSQENQPQHF.

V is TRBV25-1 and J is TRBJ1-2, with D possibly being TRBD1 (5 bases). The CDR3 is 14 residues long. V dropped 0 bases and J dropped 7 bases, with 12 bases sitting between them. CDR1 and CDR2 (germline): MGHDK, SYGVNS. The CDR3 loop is CASSEYSGEAGYTF. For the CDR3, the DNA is TGTGCCAGCAGTGAATATTCGGGGGAGGCTGGCTACACCTTC.

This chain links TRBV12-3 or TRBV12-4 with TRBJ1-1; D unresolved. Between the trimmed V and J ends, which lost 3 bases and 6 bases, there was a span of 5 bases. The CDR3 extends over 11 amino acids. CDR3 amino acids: CASSFSSEAFF. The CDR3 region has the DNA TGTGCCAGCAGTTTTTCCTCTGAAGCTTTCTTT.

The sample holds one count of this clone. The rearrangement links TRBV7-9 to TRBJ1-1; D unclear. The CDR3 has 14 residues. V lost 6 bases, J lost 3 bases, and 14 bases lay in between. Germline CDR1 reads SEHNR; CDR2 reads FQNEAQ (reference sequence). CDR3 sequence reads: CASRLAGGYTEAFF. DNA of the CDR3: TGTGCCAGCAGACTAGCAGGCGGGTACACTGAAGCTTTCTTT. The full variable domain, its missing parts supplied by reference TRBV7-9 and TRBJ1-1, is DTGVSQNPRHKITKRGQNVTFRCDPISEHNRLYWYRQTLGQGPEFLTYFQNEAQLEKSRLLSDRFSAERPKGSFSTLEIQRTEQGDSAMYLCASRLAGGYTEAFFGQGTRLTVV.

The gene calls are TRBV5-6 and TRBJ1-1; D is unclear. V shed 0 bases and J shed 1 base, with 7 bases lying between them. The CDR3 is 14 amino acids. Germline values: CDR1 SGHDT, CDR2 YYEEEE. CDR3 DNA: TGTGCCAGCAGCTTGGCCGGAGGGAACACTGAAGCTTTCTTT. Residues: CASSLAGGNTEAFF.

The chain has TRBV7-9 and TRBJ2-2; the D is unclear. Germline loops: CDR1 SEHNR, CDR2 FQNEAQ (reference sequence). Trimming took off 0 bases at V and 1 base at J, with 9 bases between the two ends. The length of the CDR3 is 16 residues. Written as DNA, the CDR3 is TGTGCCAGCAGCTTAGCCCGCCAGTTGAACACCGGGGAGCTGTTTTTT. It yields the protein CASSLARQLNTGELFF.

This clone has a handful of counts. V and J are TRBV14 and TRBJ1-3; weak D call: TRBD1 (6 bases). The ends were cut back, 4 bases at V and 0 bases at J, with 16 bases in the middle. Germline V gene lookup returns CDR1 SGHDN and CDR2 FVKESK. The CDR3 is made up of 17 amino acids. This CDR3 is CASSLTGLLHSGNTIYF. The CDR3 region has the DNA TGTGCCAGCAGCCTTACAGGGCTGCTTCACTCTGGAAACACCATATATTTT.

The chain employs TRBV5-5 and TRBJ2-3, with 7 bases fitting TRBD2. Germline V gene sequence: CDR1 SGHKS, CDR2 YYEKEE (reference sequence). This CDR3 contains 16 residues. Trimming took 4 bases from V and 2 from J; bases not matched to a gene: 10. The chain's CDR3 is CASSDGRGVDTDTQYF. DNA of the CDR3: TGTGCCAGCAGCGACGGTCGGGGGGTTGACACAGATACGCAGTATTTT. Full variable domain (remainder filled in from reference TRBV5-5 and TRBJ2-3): DAGVTQSPTHLIKTRGQQVTLRCSPISGHKSVSWYQQVLGQGPQFIFQYYEKEERGRGNFPDRFSARQFPNYSSELNVNALLLGDSALYLCASSDGRGVDTDTQYFGPGTRLTVL.

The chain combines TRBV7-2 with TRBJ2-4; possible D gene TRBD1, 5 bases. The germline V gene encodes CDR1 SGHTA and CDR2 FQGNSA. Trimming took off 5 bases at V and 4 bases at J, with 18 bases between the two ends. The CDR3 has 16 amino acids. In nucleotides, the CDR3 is TGTGCCAGCAGCATCTACCTCCAGGGCATTAAAAACATTCAGTACTTC. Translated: CASSIYLQGIKNIQYF.

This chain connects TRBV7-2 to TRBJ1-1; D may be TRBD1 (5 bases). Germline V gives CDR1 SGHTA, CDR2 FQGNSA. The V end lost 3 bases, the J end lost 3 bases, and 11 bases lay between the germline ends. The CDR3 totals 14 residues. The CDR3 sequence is CASSFQRGDTEAFF. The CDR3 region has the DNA TGTGCCAGCAGCTTCCAACGGGGGGACACTGAAGCTTTCTTT.

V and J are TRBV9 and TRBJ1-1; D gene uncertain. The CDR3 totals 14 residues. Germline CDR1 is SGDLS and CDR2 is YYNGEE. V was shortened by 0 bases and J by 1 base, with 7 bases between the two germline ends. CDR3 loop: CASSVGVANTEAFF. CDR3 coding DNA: TGTGCCAGCAGCGTAGGAGTAGCGAACACTGAAGCTTTCTTT. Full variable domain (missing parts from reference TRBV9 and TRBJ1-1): DSGVTQTPKHLITATGQRVTLRCSPRSGDLSVYWYQQSLDQGLQFLIQYYNGEERAKGNILERFSAQQFPDLHSELNLSSLELGDSALYFCASSVGVANTEAFFGQGTRLTVV.

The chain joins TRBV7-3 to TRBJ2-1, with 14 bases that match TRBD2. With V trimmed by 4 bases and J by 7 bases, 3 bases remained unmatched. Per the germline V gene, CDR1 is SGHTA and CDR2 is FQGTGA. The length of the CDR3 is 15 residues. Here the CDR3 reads CASSYGLAGGNEQFF. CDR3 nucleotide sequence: TGTGCCAGCAGCTACGGACTAGCGGGGGGAAATGAGCAGTTCTTC.

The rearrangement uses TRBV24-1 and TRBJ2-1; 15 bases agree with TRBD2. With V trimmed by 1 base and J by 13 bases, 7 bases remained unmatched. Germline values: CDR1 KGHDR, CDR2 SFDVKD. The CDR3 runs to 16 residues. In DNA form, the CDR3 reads TGTGCCACCAGTGATTTTTGGACTAGCGGGGGGGCTCCCCAGTTCTTC. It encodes CATSDFWTSGGAPQFF.

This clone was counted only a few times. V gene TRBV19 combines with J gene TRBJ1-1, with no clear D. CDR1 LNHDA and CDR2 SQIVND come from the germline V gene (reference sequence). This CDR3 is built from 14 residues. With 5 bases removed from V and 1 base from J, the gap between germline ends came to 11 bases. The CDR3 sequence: CASSPPTGNTEAFF. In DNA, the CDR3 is TGTGCCAGTAGTCCACCCACTGGGAACACTGAAGCTTTCTTT.

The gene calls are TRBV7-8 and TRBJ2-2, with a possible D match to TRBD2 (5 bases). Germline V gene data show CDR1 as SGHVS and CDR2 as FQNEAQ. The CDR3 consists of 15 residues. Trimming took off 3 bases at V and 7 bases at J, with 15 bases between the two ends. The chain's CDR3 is CASSFSAGLGGELFF. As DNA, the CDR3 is TGTGCCAGCAGCTTCTCTGCTGGACTGGGCGGGGAGCTGTTTTTT.